The present T cell receptor beta chain was sequenced within a study of graft-versus-host responses after intestinal transplantation. Whole-study context: Tacrolimus plus steroids were given to all recipients for around three years, preceded by anti-thymocyte globulin induction.

V gave up 6 bases and J gave up 0 bases; unmatched junction bases: 3. This CDR3 comprises 15 residues. Germline V gene data show CDR1 as PRHDT and CDR2 as FYEKMQ (reference sequence). Turning to this clone: Its antigen is currently unknown.

Sequencing was performed with immunoSEQ multiplex PCR; in TCRdb, only in-frame clones are kept and a portion is missing. The data contain 20,000 to 25,000 clones, approximately 94% of them seen just once; the ten biggest clones take up 0.4% to 0.55%. Findings of the study overall: Peak circulating GvH clone levels were associated with early post-transplant HvG declines. High graft-versus-host to host-versus-graft T cell clonal ratios marked allografts of patients with graft-donor macrochimerism.

Material: PBMCs, obtained 156 days after intestinal transplant. The rearrangement uses TRBV13 and TRBJ1-5, with 9 nucleotides matching TRBD1. The TCR comes from a human patient who received an intestinal transplant, so some T cells may come from the graft donor. The CDR3 region has the DNA TGTGCCAGCAGACAGGGGGCATATAGCAATCAGCCCCAGCATTTT. This sequence encodes CASRQGAYSNQPQHF.